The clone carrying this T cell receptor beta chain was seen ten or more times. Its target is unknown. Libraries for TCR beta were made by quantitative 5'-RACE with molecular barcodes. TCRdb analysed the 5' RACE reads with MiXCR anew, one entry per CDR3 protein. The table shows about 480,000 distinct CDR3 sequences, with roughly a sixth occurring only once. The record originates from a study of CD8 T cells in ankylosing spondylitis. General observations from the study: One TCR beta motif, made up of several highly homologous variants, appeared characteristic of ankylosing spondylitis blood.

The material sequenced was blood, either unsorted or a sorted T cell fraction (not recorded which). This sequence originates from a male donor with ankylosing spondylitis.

CDR3 nucleotides: TGTGCCAGCACCAGACTAGAAACCGGGGAGCTGTTTTTT. The encoded protein is CASTRLETGELFF. This rearrangement joins TRBV7-9 to TRBJ2-2; the D gene is possibly TRBD2 (6 bases). CDR3 length: 13 residues. V was clipped by 7 bases and J by 5 bases, with 11 bases between them. The V gene's germline CDR1 is SEHNR and CDR2 FQNEAQ (reference sequence).